These T cell receptor beta chains were read from a single sample in a study of cytomegalovirus exposure and HLA in healthy donors. Produced via immunoSEQ multiplex PCR; TCRdb's table is partial and in-frame only. The table has under 250,000 clones, about nine tenths seen once. Material for sequencing was PBMCs. The receptor source for this set is a woman under 30 in good health and CMV-seropositive. The CDR3 runs from the conserved cysteine through the conserved F or W. The D gene is left open where the match is weak. Rows give clone size only sometimes, using once, few, many, or a class for an expanded clone.

v_gene,j_gene,abundance,d_gene,CDR3aa,CDR3nt
TRBV27,TRBJ1-1,once,TRBD1,CASSLAQTGRTEAFF,TGTGCCAGCAGTCTAGCCCAGACAGGGCGCACTGAAGCTTTCTTT
TRBV10-3,TRBJ1-1,NA,TRBD1,CAISETGEGTEAFF,TGTGCCATCAGTGAAACAGGGGAAGGCACTGAAGCTTTCTTT
TRBV11-2,TRBJ1-2,NA,NA,CASSSTTGQAPYGYTF,TGTGCCAGCAGCTCTACAACGGGACAAGCTCCCTATGGCTACACCTTC
TRBV29-1,TRBJ2-6,NA,NA,CSASGGLSGANVLTF,TGCAGCGCTAGTGGAGGCCTATCTGGGGCCAACGTCCTGACTTTC
TRBV6-6,TRBJ2-7,NA,TRBD2,CASSYLLAGVEQYF,TGTGCCAGCAGTTACTTACTAGCGGGAGTCGAGCAGTACTTC
TRBV9,TRBJ1-2,NA,TRBD1,CASSVGGIRQGASGYTF,TGTGCCAGCAGCGTAGGGGGGATTAGACAGGGGGCGAGTGGCTACACCTTC
TRBV28,TRBJ1-1,NA,TRBD1,CASSPPTGAHGTTEAFF,TGTGCCAGCAGTCCCCCGACAGGGGCGCATGGAACAACTGAAGCTTTCTTT
TRBV29-1,TRBJ2-7,NA,TRBD2,CSVRSGIGEQYF,TGCAGCGTTAGGAGCGGGATCGGCGAGCAGTACTTC
TRBV7-8,TRBJ1-1,NA,TRBD1,CASSLWGTGNTEAFF,TGTGCCAGCAGCTTATGGGGGACAGGGAACACTGAAGCTTTCTTT
TRBV27,TRBJ2-1,NA,NA,CASSFSQGGHNEQFF,TGTGCCAGCAGTTTCTCCCAGGGTGGGCACAATGAGCAGTTCTTC
TRBV7-9,TRBJ1-1,once,NA,CASSSGMAAGTEAFF,TGTGCCAGCAGCTCGGGCATGGCAGCGGGGACTGAAGCTTTCTTT
TRBV9,TRBJ2-1,NA,NA,CASSVASPAYNEQFF,TGTGCCAGCAGCGTAGCAAGCCCCGCCTACAATGAGCAGTTCTTC
TRBV7-9,TRBJ1-5,NA,TRBD1,CASSLGQLNQPQHF,TGTGCCAGCAGCTTGGGACAGCTCAATCAGCCCCAGCATTTT
TRBV4-1,TRBJ2-7,NA,NA,CASSQVGAIVQYF,TGCGCCAGCAGCCAAGTTGGAGCGATCGTGCAGTACTTC
TRBV7-9,TRBJ2-3,few,TRBD2,CASSLQPSGRDTQYF,TGTGCCAGCAGCTTACAACCTAGCGGGAGGGATACGCAGTATTTT
TRBV28,TRBJ2-1,NA,TRBD2,CATLGGNEQFF,TGTGCCACGCTCGGGGGGAATGAGCAGTTCTTC
TRBV19,TRBJ1-3,once,NA,CASSTLDNPGNTIYF,TGTGCCAGTAGTACTCTGGACAACCCTGGAAACACCATATATTTT
TRBV6-1,TRBJ1-2,NA,NA,CASRQGTGGYTF,TGTGCCAGCAGACAGGGTACGGGAGGCTACACCTTC
TRBV9,TRBJ2-5,NA,TRBD1,CASSARQGVETQYF,TGTGCCAGCAGCGCGAGACAGGGAGTGGAGACCCAGTACTTC
TRBV5-1,TRBJ2-1,NA,TRBD2,CATGLAGVGEQFF,TGCGCCACGGGACTAGCGGGAGTTGGTGAGCAGTTCTTC
TRBV27,TRBJ1-2,few,TRBD1,CASSSTGRHGYTF,TGTGCCAGCAGTTCGACAGGGAGACATGGCTACACCTTC
TRBV27,TRBJ1-5,NA,NA,CASSWGGRHQPQHF,TGTGCCAGCAGCTGGGGGGGGCGGCATCAGCCCCAGCATTTT
TRBV2,TRBJ1-2,few,TRBD1,CASSEQGAEGYTF,TGTGCCAGCAGTGAGCAGGGGGCAGAAGGCTACACCTTC
TRBV28,TRBJ2-1,NA,NA,CASSLGKRAYNEQFF,TGTGCCAGCAGTTTAGGAAAGCGGGCGTACAATGAGCAGTTCTTC
TRBV9,TRBJ1-2,NA,TRBD1,CASSVAGGWANYGYTF,TGTGCCAGCAGCGTCGCAGGGGGCTGGGCTAACTATGGCTACACCTTC
TRBV7-3,TRBJ1-1,once,NA,CASSYHPGDTEAFF,TGTGCCAGCAGCTATCACCCGGGGGACACTGAAGCTTTCTTT
TRBV15,TRBJ2-2,NA,NA,CATSRDLGSANTGELFF,TGTGCCACCAGCAGAGATCTCGGCAGCGCGAACACCGGGGAGCTGTTTTTT
TRBV6-5,TRBJ2-7,NA,NA,CASSSPRDSYEQYF,TGTGCCAGCAGTTCCCCCCGGGACTCCTACGAGCAGTACTTC
TRBV28,TRBJ2-2,NA,TRBD1,CASQGVNTGELFF,TGTGCCAGCCAGGGGGTGAACACCGGGGAGCTGTTTTTT
TRBV6-6,TRBJ2-7,NA,NA,CASRSGASGVTYEQYF,TGTGCCAGCAGGTCGGGGGCTAGCGGAGTTACCTACGAGCAGTACTTC
TRBV28,TRBJ2-7,NA,TRBD2,CASSFRGTSGRVLYEQYF,TGTGCCAGCAGTTTTAGAGGGACTAGCGGGAGGGTCCTCTACGAGCAGTACTTC
TRBV7-8,TRBJ2-2,NA,NA,CASSPGTNTGELFF,TGTGCCAGCAGCCCTGGGACTAACACCGGGGAGCTGTTTTTT
TRBV5-3,TRBJ2-7,once,NA,CARSLDISYVEQYF,TGTGCCAGAAGCTTGGATATCTCCTACGTAGAGCAGTACTTC
TRBV11-2,TRBJ1-2,NA,NA,CASSPQGYTNYGYTF,TGTGCCAGCAGCCCCCAGGGGTATACTAACTATGGCTACACCTTC
TRBV7-6,TRBJ2-7,NA,TRBD1,CASSQGQGTYEQYF,TGTGCCAGCAGCCAAGGACAGGGGACCTACGAGCAGTACTTC
TRBV28,TRBJ1-5,NA,NA,CASSSLIRGHSNQPQHF,TGTGCCAGCAGTAGCCTAATCAGGGGTCATAGCAATCAGCCCCAGCATTTT
TRBV28,TRBJ2-3,NA,NA,CASSLRVHTQYF,TGTGCCAGCAGTTTGAGGGTCCATACGCAGTATTTT
TRBV9,TRBJ1-3,NA,NA,CASSVGGDPGNTIYF,TGTGCCAGCAGCGTAGGGGGAGACCCTGGAAACACCATATATTTT
TRBV6-5,TRBJ2-1,NA,NA,CASSYSTSGYYNEQFF,TGTGCCAGCAGTTACTCTACCAGCGGGTACTACAATGAGCAGTTCTTC
TRBV30,TRBJ1-2,NA,NA,CAWTHVGGKSGYTF,TGTGCCTGGACTCACGTTGGGGGGAAGAGTGGCTACACCTTC
TRBV5-6,TRBJ2-2,NA,NA,CASSLGAGIWELFF,TGTGCCAGCAGCTTGGGGGCAGGGATTTGGGAGCTGTTTTTT
TRBV6-1,TRBJ1-2,few,TRBD1,CASIETGVYGYTF,TGTGCCAGCATCGAGACAGGGGTGTATGGCTACACCTTC